The clone carrying this TCR beta chain was counted between two and nine times. Its antigen is unidentified. The sample is drawn from a study of regulatory T cells in long-lasting Graves disease. Overall study context: Persistent cases took antithyroid drugs over 5 years and stayed TSH receptor antibody positive. Broader study findings: Persistent patients had more shared public clonotypes (around 3,000) than new patients (roughly 940).

The sample's time point: persistent/refractory GD, antithyroid drugs over 5 years with positive TRAb. Generation of the TCR library employed RNA extracted from PBMCs. Graves' disease was diagnosed by American Thyroid Association guidelines. Relying on iRepertoire HTBI primers and Arm-PCR of CDR3 regions, the team built TCR beta libraries. Each CDR3 protein gets one entry after TCRdb re-called the multiplex PCR reads with MiXCR. The data contain under 450,000 distinct CDR3 sequences, around 20% of them singletons. This specimen was peripheral blood mononuclear cells (PBMCs), taken when the disease was refractory, from a patient treated with antithyroid drugs. The sequence came from a female donor with Graves disease.

The CDR3 DNA reads TGTGCCAGTAGGACAGGACAAAATAGCAATCAGCCCCAGCATTTT. Protein sequence: CASRTGQNSNQPQHF. The chain has TRBV19 and TRBJ1-5; D perhaps matches TRBD1 (6 bases). V lost 6 bases to trimming and J lost 0 bases, with 12 bases between them. CDR1 and CDR2 from the germline V gene are LNHDA and SQIVND (reference sequence). CDR3 length: 15 amino acids.